The rows below give T cell receptor beta chains drawn from one sample of a study of blood T cell repertoires in COVID-19. Measured with immunoSEQ multiplex PCR; TCRdb has only the in-frame clones, and not every one. Counted here are a few hundred thousand clones, around 87% occurring once; the ten biggest clones make up 1% to 1.5%. Sequenced input: PBMCs or T cells enriched from blood (not recorded which). The source is a man aged 30 to 45 who had recovered from COVID-19. Both conserved end residues are part of each CDR3. Each record gives: CDR3 protein, CDR3 DNA, V gene, clone size, J gene, D gene. D genes are given only for firm matches. Only part of the rows carry a size: once, few, many, or a class if the clone is expanded.

CDR3aa: CAIRRTDTYTEAFF; CDR3nt: TGTGCCATCAGACGGACAGATACGTACACTGAAGCTTTCTTT; v_gene: TRBV10-3; abundance: .; j_gene: TRBJ1-1; d_gene: .
CDR3aa: CASSVGVGGGDEKLFF; CDR3nt: TGTGCCAGCAGCGTAGGGGTAGGGGGCGGAGACGAAAAACTGTTTTTT; v_gene: TRBV9; abundance: .; j_gene: TRBJ1-4; d_gene: TRBD1
CDR3aa: CASSSHRAGGNQPQHF; CDR3nt: TGTGCCAGTAGTTCTCACAGGGCCGGGGGCAATCAGCCCCAGCATTTT; v_gene: TRBV19; abundance: .; j_gene: TRBJ1-5; d_gene: .
CDR3aa: CASSVGGWDRDGYTF; CDR3nt: TGTGCCAGCAGCGTAGGAGGGTGGGACAGAGATGGCTACACCTTC; v_gene: TRBV9; abundance: .; j_gene: TRBJ1-2; d_gene: TRBD1
CDR3aa: CASSMAGTGGPQHF; CDR3nt: TGTGCCAGTAGTATGGCCGGGACAGGGGGCCCCCAGCATTTT; v_gene: TRBV19; abundance: .; j_gene: TRBJ1-5; d_gene: TRBD1
CDR3aa: CASSPQGQPQHF; CDR3nt: TGTGCCAGCAGCCCACAGGGACAGCCCCAGCATTTT; v_gene: TRBV7-8; abundance: .; j_gene: TRBJ1-5; d_gene: .
CDR3aa: CASSYGLAGVYEQYF; CDR3nt: TGTGCCAGCAGTTACGGGCTAGCAGGTGTTTACGAGCAGTACTTC; v_gene: TRBV6-2/TRBV6-3; abundance: few; j_gene: TRBJ2-7; d_gene: .
CDR3aa: CASSASNQGLEETQYF; CDR3nt: TGTGCCAGCAGCGCTTCGAACCAGGGATTGGAGGAGACCCAGTACTTC; v_gene: TRBV9; abundance: .; j_gene: TRBJ2-5; d_gene: .
CDR3aa: CASSGGQGWIADTQYF; CDR3nt: TGTGCCAGCAGCGGGGGACAGGGTTGGATAGCAGATACGCAGTATTTT; v_gene: TRBV7-2; abundance: .; j_gene: TRBJ2-3; d_gene: TRBD1
CDR3aa: CASSSEGTGGLGAFF; CDR3nt: TGTGCCAGCAGCTCAGAGGGGACAGGGGGCCTTGGGGCTTTCTTT; v_gene: TRBV3-1/TRBV3-2; abundance: .; j_gene: TRBJ1-1; d_gene: TRBD1
CDR3aa: CASSPPGVSNQPQHF; CDR3nt: TGTGCCAGTAGTCCCCCAGGGGTGTCCAATCAGCCCCAGCATTTT; v_gene: TRBV19; abundance: .; j_gene: TRBJ1-5; d_gene: .
CDR3aa: CAISEGQGGAGGTEAFF; CDR3nt: TGTGCCATCAGTGAAGGACAGGGTGGGGCAGGAGGCACTGAAGCTTTCTTT; v_gene: TRBV10-3; abundance: .; j_gene: TRBJ1-1; d_gene: TRBD1
CDR3aa: CASRRQGAAADGYTF; CDR3nt: TGTGCCAGCAGGAGACAGGGGGCCGCTGCGGATGGCTACACCTTC; v_gene: TRBV6-5; abundance: .; j_gene: TRBJ1-2; d_gene: TRBD1
CDR3aa: CASSQGQGNEKLFF; CDR3nt: TGCGCCAGCAGCCAAGGACAGGGGAATGAAAAACTGTTTTTT; v_gene: TRBV4-1; abundance: .; j_gene: TRBJ1-4; d_gene: TRBD1
CDR3aa: CASMKDSYGYTF; CDR3nt: TGCGCCAGCATGAAGGACAGCTATGGCTACACCTTC; v_gene: TRBV10-2; abundance: .; j_gene: TRBJ1-2; d_gene: .
CDR3aa: CSVGGQAYGYTF; CDR3nt: TGCAGCGTTGGTGGGCAAGCATATGGCTACACCTTC; v_gene: TRBV29-1; abundance: .; j_gene: TRBJ1-2; d_gene: .
CDR3aa: CASIRHTNTGELFF; CDR3nt: TGTGCCAGCATTAGACACACGAACACCGGGGAGCTGTTTTTT; v_gene: TRBV2; abundance: .; j_gene: TRBJ2-2; d_gene: .
CDR3aa: CASGILSGGIVDGYTF; CDR3nt: TGTGCTAGTGGTATCCTTTCAGGGGGGATAGTTGATGGCTACACCTTC; v_gene: TRBV12-5; abundance: .; j_gene: TRBJ1-2; d_gene: TRBD1
CDR3aa: CASSFWGQGAEKLFF; CDR3nt: TGTGCCAGCAGTTTCTGGGGACAGGGAGCTGAAAAACTGTTTTTT; v_gene: TRBV27; abundance: .; j_gene: TRBJ1-4; d_gene: TRBD1
CDR3aa: CASSYSGAGTNEQFF; CDR3nt: TGTGCCAGCAGTTACTCCGGCGCGGGGACCAATGAGCAGTTCTTC; v_gene: TRBV6-5; abundance: once; j_gene: TRBJ2-1; d_gene: .
CDR3aa: CASSQVGDSGKAFF; CDR3nt: TGTGCCAGCAGCCAAGTGGGGGACAGTGGAAAAGCTTTCTTT; v_gene: TRBV3-1/TRBV3-2; abundance: .; j_gene: TRBJ1-1; d_gene: TRBD1
CDR3aa: CASSLRNTGDTIYF; CDR3nt: TGTGCCAGCAGTTTACGGAATACCGGGGACACCATATATTTT; v_gene: TRBV7-9; abundance: .; j_gene: TRBJ1-3; d_gene: .
CDR3aa: CASSHRGSYEQYF; CDR3nt: TGTGCCAGCAGTCACAGGGGCTCCTACGAGCAGTACTTC; v_gene: TRBV12-3/TRBV12-4; abundance: .; j_gene: TRBJ2-7; d_gene: TRBD1